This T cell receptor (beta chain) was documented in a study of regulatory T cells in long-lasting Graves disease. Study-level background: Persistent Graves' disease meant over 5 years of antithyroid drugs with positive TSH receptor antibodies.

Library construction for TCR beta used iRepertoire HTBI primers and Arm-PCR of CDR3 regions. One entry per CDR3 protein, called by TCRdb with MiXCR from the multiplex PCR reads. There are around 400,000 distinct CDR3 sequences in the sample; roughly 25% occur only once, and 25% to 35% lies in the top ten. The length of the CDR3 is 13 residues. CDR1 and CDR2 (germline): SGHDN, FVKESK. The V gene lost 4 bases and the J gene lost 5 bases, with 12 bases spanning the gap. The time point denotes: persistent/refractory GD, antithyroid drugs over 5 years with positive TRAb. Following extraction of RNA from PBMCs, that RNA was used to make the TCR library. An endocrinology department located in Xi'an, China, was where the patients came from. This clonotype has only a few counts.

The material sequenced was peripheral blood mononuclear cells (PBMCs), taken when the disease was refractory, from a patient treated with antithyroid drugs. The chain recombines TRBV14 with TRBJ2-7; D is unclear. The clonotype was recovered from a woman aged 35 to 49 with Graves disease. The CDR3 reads CASSRIRTHEQYF. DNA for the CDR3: TGTGCCAGCAGCCGCATTCGAACCCACGAGCAGTACTTC. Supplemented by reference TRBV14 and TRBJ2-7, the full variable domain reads EAGVTQFPSHSVIEKGQTVTLRCDPISGHDNLYWYRRVMGKEIKFLLHFVKESKQDESGMPNNRFLAERTGGTYSTLKVQPAELEDSGVYFCASSRIRTHEQYFGPGTRLTVT.